The 12 T cell receptor beta chains in this list originate from one sample, sequenced in a study of T cell responses to AZD1222 COVID-19 vaccine (dated by TCRdb to about 2021). The sample's time point label, decoded: about 28 days (+/-7) after the second vaccine dose. Library prep was done by the immunoSEQ multiplex PCR assay. Held by TCRdb, this immuneACCESS table contains in-frame sequences only and omits some clones. Under half of the omission traces to an unresolved V gene where checked; the cause of the rest is unknown. The sample table shows more than 110,000 clones, and 88% are seen once. The ten most abundant clones make up 2.5% to 3.5% of the sample. The specimen was peripheral blood, collected 28 days after the second AZD1222 dose. Source of these receptors: an adult who received the AZD1222 COVID-19 vaccine.

The chain recombines TRBV9 with TRBJ2-7; 11 positions match TRBD1. The CDR3 is 15 amino acids. Germline CDR1 SGDLS, CDR2 YYNGEE. Trimming took 4 bases from V and 5 from J; bases not matched to a gene: 8. For the CDR3, the DNA is TGTGCCAGCAGCATTACCGGGACAGGGGGAAACGAGCAGTACTTC. Protein sequence: CASSITGTGGNEQYF.

The chain is built from TRBV27 and TRBJ1-2; no definite D call. Germline V CDR1 and CDR2: MNHEY, SMNVEV (reference sequence). Trimming removed 1 base at V and 1 base at J, with 10 bases between. This CDR3 is 15 amino acids long. CDR3 residues: CASSLFADGNYGYTF. The CDR3 DNA reads as TGTGCCAGCAGTTTATTTGCGGATGGTAACTATGGCTACACCTTC.

V is TRBV19 and J is TRBJ2-3; tentative D call: TRBD1 (6 bases). Germline-derived CDR1 and CDR2 are LNHDA and SQIVND (reference sequence). Trimming stripped 5 bases from V and 4 bases from J, with 19 bases between. The length of the CDR3 is 16 residues. As DNA, the CDR3 is TGTGCCAGTAGTTCGTCGCCGGGACCAGGGGCAGATACGCAGTATTTT. Protein product: CASSSSPGPGADTQYF.

The chain recombines TRBV11-2 with TRBJ2-3, with 11 nucleotides matching TRBD2. Trimming removed 6 bases from V and 4 bases from J; junction bases left unmatched: 6. The germline CDR1 and CDR2 sequences are SGHAT and FQNNGV. The CDR3 runs 15 residues. CDR3 DNA: TGTGCCAGCAGGTCACTAGCGGGAGTTGCAGATACGCAGTATTTT. It translates to CASRSLAGVADTQYF.

The CDR3 sequence is CAISGPGGYTF. CDR3 sequence (DNA): TGTGCCATCAGTGGACCTGGGGGCTACACCTTC. This rearrangement joins TRBV10-3 to TRBJ1-2; D not certain. Germline CDR1 reads ENHRY; CDR2 reads SYGVKD. The V gene lost 4 bases and the J gene lost 8 bases, with 8 bases spanning the gap. This CDR3 comprises 11 residues.

A remark on this clone: The junction departs from the called germline gene at one end, perhaps through a read error. The chain recombines TRBV28 with TRBJ1-2, with TRBD1 matching over 9 bases. This CDR3 is built from 12 residues. Per germline, CDR1 MDHEN and CDR2 SYDVKM. The CDR3, as DNA: TGTGCCAGCGGACTAGGAATAACCGACAGGGGGTTC. Residues: CASGLGITDRGF.

The chain is built from TRBV2 and TRBJ2-1; D perhaps matches TRBD2 (6 bases). This CDR3 spans 15 amino acids. The V gene lost 6 bases and the J gene lost 5 bases, with 17 bases spanning the gap. Germline lookup yields CDR1 SNHLY and CDR2 FYNNEI. The CDR3 DNA is TGTGCCAGCAGCCCGACACGGGCGGGGCACAATGAGCAGTTCTTC. It is translated as CASSPTRAGHNEQFF.

This chain uses TRBV5-1 with TRBJ2-7, with 9 bases identical to TRBD1. The CDR3 is 14 residues long. In germline, CDR1 is SGHRS, CDR2 YFSETQ. The trim removed 6 bases at V and 1 base at J, leaving 5 bases unmatched. DNA for the CDR3: TGCGCCAGCAAAACAGGGGGCAATTCCTACGAGCAGTACTTC. This codes for CASKTGGNSYEQYF.

J is TRBJ2-2 and V is TRBV5-3; D not resolved. TRBV5-3 is recorded as an ORF, its role being uncertain. The CDR3 runs 14 residues. Trimming took 5 bases from V and 6 from J, leaving 14 bases between them. CDR3 sequence (DNA): TGTGCCAGAAGTATGATAGACCCCCCCGGGGAGCTGTTTTTT. This translates into CARSMIDPPGELFF.

The chain uses TRBV2 and TRBJ2-5; 7 nucleotides agree with TRBD2. Germline V CDR1 and CDR2: SNHLY, FYNNEI. CDR3 length: 15 residues. V trimming: 1 base; J trimming: 2 bases; junction bases outside the gene matches: 4. Written as DNA, the CDR3 is TGTGCCAGCAGTGAAGGGGCGGGAGCGCAAGAGACCCAGTACTTC. Encoded protein: CASSEGAGAQETQYF.

The chain combines TRBV10-3 with TRBJ1-1; TRBD1 aligns across 7 bases. Germline V gene sequence: CDR1 ENHRY, CDR2 SYGVKD. V shed 4 bases, J shed 0 bases, and the junction held 5 bases outside the gene matches. This CDR3 region has 15 residues. The CDR3 here is CAISVGGGLNTEAFF. CDR3 sequence (DNA): TGTGCCATCAGTGTAGGGGGCGGATTGAACACTGAAGCTTTCTTT.

The J gene is TRBJ2-3, the V gene TRBV6-1, with D possibly being TRBD2 (5 bases). There are 15 residues in the CDR3. The V and J ends lost 6 bases and 1 base respectively, with 14 bases between them. CDR1 and CDR2 from the germline V gene are MNHNS and SASEGT. As DNA, the CDR3 is TGTGCCAGCAGGCCCCCCGGGGATGGCACAGATACGCAGTATTTT. This gives the protein CASRPPGDGTDTQYF.